One sample yielded the 3 T cell receptor beta chains listed below, sequenced in a study of blood T cell repertoires in COVID-19. Some clones are missing from TCRdb's copy, which holds only in-frame ones; the method was immunoSEQ multiplex PCR. The top ten hold 3.5% to 5.5% of the sample, which has around 200,000 clones, 70% to 90% seen once. The sample comprised PBMCs or T cells enriched from blood (not recorded which). All receptors derive from a woman aged 25-40 years who had been exposed to COVID-19.

This chain connects TRBV6-5 to TRBJ1-4; TRBD1 matches 9 bases. V shed 7 bases, J shed 7 bases, and the junction held 10 bases outside the gene matches. Germline loops: CDR1 MNHEY, CDR2 SVGAGI. The CDR3 covers 15 residues. The CDR3 protein is CASKFTGGWGEKLFF. The CDR3 bases are TGTGCCAGCAAGTTTACAGGGGGCTGGGGTGAAAAACTGTTTTTT.

The V and J genes are TRBV28 and TRBJ2-7, with D maybe TRBD1 (7 bases). Germline V gene lookup returns CDR1 MDHEN and CDR2 SYDVKM. The V and J ends lost 2 bases and 1 base respectively, with 12 bases between them. This CDR3 has 15 residues. In nucleotides, the CDR3 is TGTGCCAGCAGTTTAGGGGCAGGGGGGTCCTACGAGCAGTACTTC. Protein sequence: CASSLGAGGSYEQYF.

The chain joins TRBV11-3 to TRBJ2-2; D possibly corresponds to TRBD1 (6 bases). Germline CDR1 is SGHNT and CDR2 is YENEEA. This CDR3 region has 17 residues. V was clipped by 2 bases and J by 6 bases, with 19 bases between them. The CDR3, as DNA: TGTGCCAGCAGCTTACATACAGGGTCCCCGTCTCCCGGGGAGCTGTTTTTT. This gives the protein CASSLHTGSPSPGELFF.